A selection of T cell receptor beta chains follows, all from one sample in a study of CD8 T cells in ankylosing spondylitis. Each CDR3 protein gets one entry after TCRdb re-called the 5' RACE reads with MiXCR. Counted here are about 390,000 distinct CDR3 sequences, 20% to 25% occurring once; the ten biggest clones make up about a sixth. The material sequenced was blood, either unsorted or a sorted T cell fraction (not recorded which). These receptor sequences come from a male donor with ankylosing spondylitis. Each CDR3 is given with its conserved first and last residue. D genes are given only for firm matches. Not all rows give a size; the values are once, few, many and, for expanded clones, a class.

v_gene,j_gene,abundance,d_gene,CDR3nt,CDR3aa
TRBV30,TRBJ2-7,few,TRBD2,TGTGCCTGGAGTGCACTAGCGGGAGGGTACGAGCAGTACTTC,CAWSALAGGYEQYF
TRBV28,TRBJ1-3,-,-,TGTGCCAGCAGCCGGACGGATTCCTCTGGAAACACCATATATTTT,CASSRTDSSGNTIYF
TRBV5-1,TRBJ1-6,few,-,TGCGCCAGCAGCTTGGAGGGACTGGGTTGGACGGATTCACCCCTCCACTTT,CASSLEGLGWTDSPLHF
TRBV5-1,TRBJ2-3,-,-,TGCGCCAGCAGCTTTTTGCGCTCCACAGATACGCAGTATTTT,CASSFLRSTDTQYF
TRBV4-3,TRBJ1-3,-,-,TGCGCCAGCAGCCAAGGAGGGAACGGAAACACCATATATTTT,CASSQGGNGNTIYF
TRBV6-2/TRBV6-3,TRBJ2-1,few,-,TGTGCCAGCAGCCTTGCTGATGAGCAGTTCTTC,CASSLADEQFF
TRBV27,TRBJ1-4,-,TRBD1,TGTGCCAGCGGGACAGTCGAAAAACTGTTTTTT,CASGTVEKLFF
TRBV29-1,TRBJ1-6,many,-,TGCAGCGTCGGATGGGATTCACCCCTCCACTTT,CSVGWDSPLHF
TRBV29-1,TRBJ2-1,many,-,TGCAGCGTTAGGCCGAGCAATGAGCAGTTCTTC,CSVRPSNEQFF
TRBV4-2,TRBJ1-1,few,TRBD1,TGTGCCAGCAGACTTAACACAGGGGACACTGAAGCTTTCTTT,CASRLNTGDTEAFF
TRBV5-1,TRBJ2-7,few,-,TGCGCCAGCAGCTCTGAACTAGGCGCCTACGAGCAGTACTTC,CASSSELGAYEQYF
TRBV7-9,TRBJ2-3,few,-,TGTGCCAGCAGCTCCGATCCCGGGTGGACAGATACGCAGTATTTT,CASSSDPGWTDTQYF
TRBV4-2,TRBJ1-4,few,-,TGTGCCAGCAGCCAAGATCCCGGGACCGGTGAAAAACTGTTTTTT,CASSQDPGTGEKLFF
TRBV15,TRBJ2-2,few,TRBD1,TGTGCCACCAGCGCACTGACAGGGGTCACCGGGGAGCTGTTTTTT,CATSALTGVTGELFF
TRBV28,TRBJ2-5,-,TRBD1,TGTGCCAGCAGTTTAGACAGGGTGGAAGAGACCCAGTACTTC,CASSLDRVEETQYF